This passage covers 23 T cell receptor beta chains from one sample sequenced in a study of blood T cell repertoires in COVID-19. Sequenced by immunoSEQ multiplex PCR; TCRdb stores in-frame clones only, minus some. This sample has about 300,000 clones; 86% occur once, and the top ten carry 1.5% to 2%. The sample comprised peripheral blood. The origin of the receptors is a woman aged 45-60 years with acute or convalescent COVID-19.

J is TRBJ2-7 and V is TRBV27, with TRBD2 matching over 10 bases. This CDR3 comprises 18 residues. Germline CDR1 MNHEY, CDR2 SMNVEV (reference sequence). V lost 3 bases, J lost 2 bases, and 13 bases stayed unmatched. The CDR3 spells CASSFIGISGRAAYEQYF. CDR3 coding DNA: TGTGCCAGCAGTTTTATAGGGATAAGCGGGAGGGCCGCCTACGAGCAGTACTTC.

The chain uses TRBV5-1 and TRBJ1-1; tentative D call: TRBD1 (6 bases). The germline V and J ends were trimmed by 2 bases and 5 bases, with 13 bases remaining between them. Germline V gene sequence: CDR1 SGHRS, CDR2 YFSETQ. The length of the CDR3 is 14 residues. CDR3 residues: CASSFGGAYTEAFF. The CDR3 DNA sequence: TGCGCCAGCAGCTTCGGGGGGGCGTATACTGAAGCTTTCTTT.

The chain combines TRBV18 with TRBJ2-3; TRBD2 agrees at 7 bases. J gave up 6 bases and V 2 bases, and 5 bases lay outside the gene matches. There are 14 residues in the CDR3. The germline V gene has CDR1 KGHSH and CDR2 LQKENI. The CDR3 is CASSPSGRRDTQYF. Here the CDR3 DNA reads TGTGCCAGCTCACCATCCGGGAGGCGTGATACGCAGTATTTT.

The chain couples TRBV10-3 to TRBJ1-1, with D unresolved. Germline assignment: CDR1 ENHRY and CDR2 SYGVKD. Trimming pared 6 bases from V and 1 base from J, leaving 12 bases between. The CDR3 contains 14 residues. CDR3 DNA: TGTGCCATCAGCCGTACGACAAGGAACACTGAAGCTTTCTTT. It encodes CAISRTTRNTEAFF.

The chain has TRBV11-1 and TRBJ2-7, with 8 positions matching TRBD2. Germline CDR1 reads SGHAT; CDR2 reads FQDESV (reference sequence). Losses at the gene ends were 5 bases for V and 0 bases for J; bases not matched to a gene: 6. There are 15 residues in the CDR3. Here the CDR3 reads CASSRGGRSSYEQYF. The CDR3 region has the DNA TGTGCCAGCAGCCGGGGGGGCAGGAGCTCCTACGAGCAGTACTTC.

This clone was seen only once. The CDR3 region has the DNA TGCGCCAGCAGCCTCGGGACAAGAGAAAAACTGTTTTTT. Encoded protein: CASSLGTREKLFF. The chain uses TRBV4-1 and TRBJ1-4; D might be TRBD1 (6 bases). The V gene's germline CDR1 is MGHRA and CDR2 YSYEKL. The CDR3 sequence is 13 residues long. Trimming shortened V by 4 bases and J by 8 bases, and 11 bases separated the two germline ends.

The genes are TRBV7-2 and TRBJ2-7; a weak D match, TRBD1 (6 bases). The ends were cut back, 2 bases at V and 3 bases at J, with 11 bases in the middle. Germline V gene data show CDR1 as SGHTA and CDR2 as FQGNSA. CDR3 length equals 14 residues. The CDR3 bases are TGTGCCAGCAGCTTAAGGGACATGGGCTACGAGCAGTACTTC. It encodes CASSLRDMGYEQYF.

The gene calls are TRBV5-8 and TRBJ2-7, with 8 bases aligning to TRBD1. Trimming removed 2 bases from V and 4 bases from J; junction bases left unmatched: 5. The CDR3 covers 14 residues. Germline V gene data show CDR1 as SGHTS and CDR2 as YDEGEE. DNA of the CDR3: TGTGCCAGCAGCTTTGACAGGGGTTTGTACGAGCAGTACTTC. It specifies CASSFDRGLYEQYF.

V gene TRBV7-3 combines with J gene TRBJ2-7, with TRBD2 matching 11 bases. The CDR3 loop spans 14 amino acids. Germline assignment: CDR1 SGHTA and CDR2 FQGTGA. V lost 5 bases and J lost 4; bases outside the gene matches: 4. CDR3 residues: CASSPTSGVYEQYF. DNA for the CDR3: TGTGCCAGCAGCCCGACTAGCGGGGTTTACGAGCAGTACTTC.

V and J are TRBV5-1 and TRBJ1-2, with 9 bases lining up with TRBD1. The V gene's germline CDR1 is SGHRS and CDR2 YFSETQ. This CDR3 has 15 residues. Trimming at V came to 1 base and at J to 5 bases, leaving 6 bases not matched to a gene. CDR3 sequence (DNA): TGCGCCAGCAGCTTGCGGACAGGGGCGGATTATGGCTACACCTTC. As protein: CASSLRTGADYGYTF.

This rearrangement joins TRBV5-1 to TRBJ2-3; 11 nucleotides align to TRBD2. CDR1 SGHRS and CDR2 YFSETQ come from the germline V gene. The CDR3 runs to 15 residues. With 6 bases clipped from V and 4 bases from J, the junction kept 7 bases outside the gene matches. CDR3 sequence (DNA): TGCGCCAGCACCATAACGACTAGCGGGGCAGATACGCAGTATTTT. Translation: CASTITTSGADTQYF.

This chain connects TRBV5-1 to TRBJ2-1; a possible D gene is TRBD2 (5 bases). V was clipped by 0 bases and J by 3 bases, with 10 bases between them. The CDR3 spans 15 residues. CDR1 is SGHRS, CDR2 YFSETQ, per germline. The CDR3 DNA reads as TGCGCCAGCAGCTTGGTTGGAGGTTACTACAATGAGCAGTTCTTC. Residues: CASSLVGGYYNEQFF.

The chain is built from TRBV5-4 and TRBJ1-5; no clear D gene. The CDR3 runs 14 residues. Germline-derived CDR1 and CDR2 are SGHNT and YYREEE (reference sequence). V dropped 4 bases and J dropped 5 bases, with 13 bases sitting between them. The CDR3 spells CASSPGLSDQPQHF. The CDR3 coding sequence is TGTGCCAGCAGCCCCGGACTTAGTGATCAGCCCCAGCATTTT.

In the case of this clone: Other nucleotide sequences in the sample specify the same CDR3. The chain couples TRBV11-2 to TRBJ2-6; D possibly corresponds to TRBD1 (5 bases). The CDR3 sequence is 18 residues long. CDR1 is SGHAT, CDR2 FQNNGV, per germline. V lost 4 bases, J lost 4 bases, and 20 bases lay in between. The CDR3 DNA follows: TGTGCCAGCAGCTCCCTAAGGCTCACAGGAGCCGGGGCCAACGTCCTGACTTTC. It codes for CASSSLRLTGAGANVLTF.

V gene TRBV19 combines with J gene TRBJ2-1; TRBD2 aligns across 9 bases. The junction had 8 bases not matched to a gene; V was cut back by 7 bases and J by 4 bases. This CDR3 comprises 15 residues. The V gene's germline CDR1 is LNHDA and CDR2 SQIVND (reference sequence). CDR3 sequence (DNA): TGTGCCAGTAAAGAGCGGGAGGACCCATACAATGAGCAGTTCTTC. This encodes CASKEREDPYNEQFF.

The V call is TRBV4-1, the J call TRBJ2-3; 13 bases agree with TRBD2. J lost 6 bases, V lost 0 bases, and 12 bases had no gene match. The CDR3 runs to 19 residues. CDR1 is MGHRA and CDR2 is YSYEKL in the germline V gene. The chain's CDR3 is CASSQEVASGLAGVDTQYF. The CDR3 bases are TGCGCCAGCAGCCAAGAGGTCGCGTCCGGACTAGCGGGAGTGGATACGCAGTATTTT.

CDR3 region: CASSPPRLAGALEQFF. DNA for the CDR3: TGTGCCAGCTCACCACCCCGACTAGCGGGGGCCCTCGAGCAGTTCTTC. V usage is TRBV18 and J usage is TRBJ2-1; 12 bases are a match to TRBD2. The CDR3 runs 16 residues. Germline V gene lookup returns CDR1 KGHSH and CDR2 LQKENI. The trim removed 0 bases at V and 10 bases at J, leaving 7 bases unmatched.

This sequence joins TRBV19 and TRBJ2-1, with 7 nucleotides matching TRBD1. The CDR3 length is 14 residues. Germline CDR1 LNHDA, CDR2 SQIVND (reference sequence). The ends lost 7 bases at V and 4 bases at J; junction bases unmatched: 7. As DNA, the CDR3 is TGTGCCAGTACCAAGGACAGGTTTTACAATGAGCAGTTCTTC. This gives the protein CASTKDRFYNEQFF.

The chain recombines TRBV5-4 with TRBJ2-3; possible D gene TRBD1, 5 bases. The CDR3 is 15 amino acids. The germline V gene has CDR1 SGHNT and CDR2 YYREEE (reference sequence). Trimming took off 3 bases at V and 1 base at J, with 12 bases between the two ends. The CDR3 DNA reads TGTGCCAGCAGCTACTCAGGGCGAGGCACAGATACGCAGTATTTT. This translates into CASSYSGRGTDTQYF.

This chain connects TRBV30 to TRBJ2-1; possible D gene TRBD2, 5 bases. The CDR3 is 15 residues long. V was trimmed by 5 bases and J by 7 bases, leaving 21 bases between them. Germline loops: CDR1 GTSNPN, CDR2 SVGIG (reference sequence). The CDR3 sequence: CAWGSTRTQPNEQFF. CDR3 coding DNA: TGTGCCTGGGGGTCTACTAGAACCCAACCAAATGAGCAGTTCTTC.

The V gene is TRBV10-1, the J gene TRBJ2-1; D perhaps matches TRBD1 (5 bases). Germline CDR1 and CDR2: WNHNN and SYGVQD (reference sequence). V lost 9 bases and J lost 4, with 10 bases in between. The CDR3 spans 12 residues. The CDR3 DNA sequence: TGCGCCAGGCCGGACAAATACAATGAGCAGTTCTTC. Translation: CARPDKYNEQFF.

The table lists this clone with a few counts. The chain employs TRBV5-6 and TRBJ1-6; 7 nucleotides match TRBD1. CDR1 and CDR2 from the germline V gene are SGHDT and YYEEEE. The CDR3 sequence is 15 residues long. The ends lost 0 bases at V and 15 bases at J; junction bases unmatched: 12. CDR3 nucleotide sequence: TGTGCCAGCAGCTTGGAAGGGGGCTCTAGAACAGACCTCCACTTT. Amino acid sequence: CASSLEGGSRTDLHF.

In the case of this clone: The same CDR3 also results from other DNA sequences found in this sample. The rearrangement uses TRBV28 and TRBJ2-7; D unresolved. Germline lookup yields CDR1 MDHEN and CDR2 SYDVKM. Trimming shortened V by 6 bases and J by 4 bases, and 7 bases separated the two germline ends. This CDR3 region has 11 residues. The CDR3 sequence is CASSLQYEQYF. The CDR3 nucleotides are TGTGCCAGCAGCCTACAGTACGAGCAGTACTTC.